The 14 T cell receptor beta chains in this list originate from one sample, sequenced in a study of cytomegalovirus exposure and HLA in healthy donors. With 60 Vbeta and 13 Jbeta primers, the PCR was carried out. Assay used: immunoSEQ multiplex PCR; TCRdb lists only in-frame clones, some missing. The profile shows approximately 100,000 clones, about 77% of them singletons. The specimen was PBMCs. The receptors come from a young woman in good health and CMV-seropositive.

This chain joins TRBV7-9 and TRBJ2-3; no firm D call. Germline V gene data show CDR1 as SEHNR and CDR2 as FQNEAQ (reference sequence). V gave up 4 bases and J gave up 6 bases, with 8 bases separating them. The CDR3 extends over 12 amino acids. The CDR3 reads CASSSAPDTQYF. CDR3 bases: TGTGCCAGCAGCTCAGCTCCGGATACGCAGTATTTT.

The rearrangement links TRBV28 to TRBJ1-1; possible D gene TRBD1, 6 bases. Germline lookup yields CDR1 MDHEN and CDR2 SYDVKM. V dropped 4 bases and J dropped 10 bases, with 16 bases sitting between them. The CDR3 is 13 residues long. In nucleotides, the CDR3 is TGTGCCAGCAGTTCTCGGGACATAATTCGAGCTTTCTTT. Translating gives CASSSRDIIRAFF. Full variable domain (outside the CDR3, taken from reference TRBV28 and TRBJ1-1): DVKVTQSSRYLVKRTGEKVFLECVQDMDHENMFWYRQDPGLGLRLIYFSYDVKMKEKGDIPEGYSVSREKKERFSLILESASTNQTSMYLCASSSRDIIRAFFGQGTRLTVV.

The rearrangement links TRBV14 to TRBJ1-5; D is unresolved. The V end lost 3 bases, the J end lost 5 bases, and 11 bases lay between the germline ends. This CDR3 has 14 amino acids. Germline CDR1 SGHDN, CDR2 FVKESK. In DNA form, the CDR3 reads TGTGCCAGCAGCCAGGCGGGGTTGGATCAGCCCCAGCATTTT. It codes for CASSQAGLDQPQHF.

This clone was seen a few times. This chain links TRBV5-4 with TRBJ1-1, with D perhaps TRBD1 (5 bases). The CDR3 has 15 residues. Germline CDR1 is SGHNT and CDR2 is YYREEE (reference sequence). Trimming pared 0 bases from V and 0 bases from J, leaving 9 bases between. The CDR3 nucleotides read TGTGCCAGCAGCTTGGGGACACCTATGAACACTGAAGCTTTCTTT. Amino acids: CASSLGTPMNTEAFF.

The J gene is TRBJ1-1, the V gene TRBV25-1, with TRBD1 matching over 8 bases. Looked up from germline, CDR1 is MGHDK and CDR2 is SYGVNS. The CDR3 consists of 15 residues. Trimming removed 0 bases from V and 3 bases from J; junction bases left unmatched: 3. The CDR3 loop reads CASSEYLQGDTEAFF. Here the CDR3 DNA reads TGTGCCAGCAGTGAATATCTACAGGGGGACACTGAAGCTTTCTTT.

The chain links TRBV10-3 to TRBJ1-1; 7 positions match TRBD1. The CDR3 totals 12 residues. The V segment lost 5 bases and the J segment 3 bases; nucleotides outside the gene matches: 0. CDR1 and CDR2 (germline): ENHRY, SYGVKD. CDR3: CAISTGDTEAFF. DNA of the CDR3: TGTGCCATCAGTACAGGGGACACTGAAGCTTTCTTT.

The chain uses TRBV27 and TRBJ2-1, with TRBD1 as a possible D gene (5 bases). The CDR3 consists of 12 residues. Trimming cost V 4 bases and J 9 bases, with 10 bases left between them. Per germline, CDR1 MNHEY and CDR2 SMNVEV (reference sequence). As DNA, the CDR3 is TGTGCCAGCAGTTCATATAGGGGTGAGCAGTTCTTC. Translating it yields CASSSYRGEQFF.

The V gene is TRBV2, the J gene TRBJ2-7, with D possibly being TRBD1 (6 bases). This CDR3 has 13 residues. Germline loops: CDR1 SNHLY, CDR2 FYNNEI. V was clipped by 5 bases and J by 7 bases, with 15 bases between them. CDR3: CASSRDTPGEQYF. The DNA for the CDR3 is TGTGCCAGCAGTCGGGACACCCCGGGGGAGCAGTACTTC.

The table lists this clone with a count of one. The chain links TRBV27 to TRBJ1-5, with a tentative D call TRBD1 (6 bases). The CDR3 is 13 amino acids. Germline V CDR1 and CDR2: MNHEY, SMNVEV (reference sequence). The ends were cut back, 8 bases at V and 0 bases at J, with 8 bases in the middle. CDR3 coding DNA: TGTGCCAGCGCGGACAGTAGCAATCAGCCCCAGCATTTT. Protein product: CASADSSNQPQHF.

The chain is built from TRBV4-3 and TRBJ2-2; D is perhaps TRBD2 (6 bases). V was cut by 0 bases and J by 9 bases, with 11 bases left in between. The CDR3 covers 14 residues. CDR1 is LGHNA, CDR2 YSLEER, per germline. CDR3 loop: CASSQDGGNRELFF. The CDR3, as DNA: TGCGCCAGCAGCCAAGATGGGGGGAACCGGGAGCTGTTTTTT.

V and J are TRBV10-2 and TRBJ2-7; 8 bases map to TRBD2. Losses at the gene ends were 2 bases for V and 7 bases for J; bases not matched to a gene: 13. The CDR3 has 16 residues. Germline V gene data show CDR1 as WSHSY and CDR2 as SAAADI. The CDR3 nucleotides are TGCGCCAGCAGTGAGGGGCTAGCGGGTTTTCAGAGGGAGCAGTACTTC. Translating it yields CASSEGLAGFQREQYF.

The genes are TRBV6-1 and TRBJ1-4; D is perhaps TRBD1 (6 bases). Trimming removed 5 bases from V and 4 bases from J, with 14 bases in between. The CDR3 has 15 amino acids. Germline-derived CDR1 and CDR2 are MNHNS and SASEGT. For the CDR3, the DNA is TGTGCCAGCAGTTCGAGGGGGTCGCATAATGAAAAACTGTTTTTT. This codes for CASSSRGSHNEKLFF.

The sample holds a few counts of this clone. CDR3 nucleotide sequence: TGTGCCAGCAGCCAAAGACTAGCTGGGACCGCACACTACGAGCAGTACTTC. It specifies CASSQRLAGTAHYEQYF. J is TRBJ2-7 and V is TRBV7-9; TRBD2 agrees at 7 bases. The CDR3 runs to 17 residues. V was pared by 5 bases and J by 3 bases, with 16 bases of the junction left unmatched. CDR1 SEHNR and CDR2 FQNEAQ come from the germline V gene (reference sequence).

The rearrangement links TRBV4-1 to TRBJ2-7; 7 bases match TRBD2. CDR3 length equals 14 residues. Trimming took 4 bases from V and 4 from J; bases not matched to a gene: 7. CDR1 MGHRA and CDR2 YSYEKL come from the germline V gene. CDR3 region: CASSPGLDAYEQYF. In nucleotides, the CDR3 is TGCGCCAGCAGCCCCGGACTAGATGCTTACGAGCAGTACTTC.